This TCR beta chain stems from a study of T cells in localized non-small cell lung cancer. General study results and limits: In adjacent lung, a median roughly 58 of the top 100 tumor clones were found. Higher blood T cell density tracked longer overall survival. Compared with tumor, uninvolved adjacent lung displayed greater T cell clonality, ranking highest overall. Heterogeneity cannot be ruled out, as sequencing used one tumor region only.

Germline CDR1 reads MDHEN; CDR2 reads SYDVKM. CDR3 length equals 13 residues. Trimming stripped 5 bases from V and 1 base from J, with 9 bases between. This clone occurred a few times. Its antigen is unidentified. Assay: immunoSEQ multiplex PCR; the TCRdb copy retains only in-frame clones and omits some. The table lists roughly 38,000 clones, 88% of them singletons. The chain has TRBV28 and TRBJ2-7; D not resolved. The receptor was isolated from a woman aged 35-75 years with stage I lung adenocarcinoma. Here the sequenced sample was peripheral blood, taken before any cancer treatment. In DNA form, the CDR3 reads TGTGCCAGCAGTCCGACGGAGTCCTACGAGCAGTACTTC. Translating it yields CASSPTESYEQYF.